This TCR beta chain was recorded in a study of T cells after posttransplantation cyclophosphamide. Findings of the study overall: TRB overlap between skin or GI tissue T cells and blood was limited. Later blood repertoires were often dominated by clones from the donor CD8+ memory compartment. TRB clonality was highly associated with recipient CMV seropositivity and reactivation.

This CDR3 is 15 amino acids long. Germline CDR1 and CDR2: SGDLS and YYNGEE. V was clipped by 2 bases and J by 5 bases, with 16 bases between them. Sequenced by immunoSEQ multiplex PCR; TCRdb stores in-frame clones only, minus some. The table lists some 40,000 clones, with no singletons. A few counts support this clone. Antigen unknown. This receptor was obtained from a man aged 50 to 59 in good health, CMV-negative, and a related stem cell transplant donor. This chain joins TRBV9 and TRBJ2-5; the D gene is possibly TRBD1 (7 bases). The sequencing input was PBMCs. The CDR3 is CASSVTEGAHETQYF. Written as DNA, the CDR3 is TGTGCCAGCAGCGTCACGGAGGGGGCGCACGAGACCCAGTACTTC.